The rows below give T cell receptor beta chains drawn from one sample of a study of PD-1 blockade in mismatch repair-deficient tumors. The protocol was immunoSEQ multiplex PCR, while the TCRdb copy is restricted to in-frame clones and leaves out a portion. This table holds tens of thousands of clones, about 85% found once. This specimen was peripheral blood, taken 12 weeks after starting pembrolizumab. Every receptor here comes from an adult with mismatch repair-deficient cancer. CDR3s include the opening cysteine and the closing phenylalanine or tryptophan.

TRBV19 CATSKQGSGELFF
TRBV7-3 CASSLEGRGSEQYF
TRBV10-3 CAISFREGYNEQFF
TRBV27 CASRPASGTYEQYF
TRBV30 CAWSRTGGRSADGYTF
TRBV7-6 CASSLTGTGSYEQYF
TRBV29-1 CSGDWENSNQPQHF
TRBV2 CASSGQAASNQPQHF
TRBV18 CASSPSGEYTEAFF
TRBV11-2 CASSLGAGSTDTQYF
TRBV15 CATSREDRYNEQFF
TRBV29-1 CSVEGGRGGNEQFF
TRBV12-5 CASGDPGSQPQHF
TRBV25-1 CASSESTPGQRLTEAFF
TRBV4-1 CASSQGGRGNTIYF
TRBV6-6 CASRSGPNTGELFF
TRBV7-6 CASSLSPLLGNQPQHF
TRBV9 CASSVGTSGPWGNEQFF
TRBV6-5 CASSYSGPTDTQYF
TRBV5-1 CASSSGQGPFEQYF
TRBV30 CAWSVRAGGPTWTDTQYF
TRBV5-6 CASSWGPWNEQFF
TRBV5-1 CASSRGIGGTEETQYF
TRBV7-9 CASSLLAGVSNEQFF
TRBV11-2 CASSKISGSSYNEQFF
TRBV2 CASKRGSTGELFF
TRBV15 CATSRETSGTYNEQFF
TRBV9 CASRQGIMNTEAFF
TRBV19 CASRAGLAGVLSSYNEQFF
TRBV18 CASSPTISEGNEQFF
TRBV5-4 CASRPIGGTEAFF
TRBV28 CASIAGGMNTEAFF
TRBV13 CASSLGLRGNEQFF
TRBV11-2 CASGGAAQGYNEQFF
TRBV5-6 CASSTWTGRGANVLTF
TRBV5-1 CASSPGLAESYEQYF
TRBV7-6 CASSSAPGQVYTDRTYEQYF
TRBV2 CASSPDGDANYGYTF
TRBV5-1 CASSLDAGGPYEQYF